One and the same sample provided the 20 T cell receptor beta chains below, sequenced in a study of blood T cell repertoires in COVID-19. TCRdb keeps only in-frame clones here, not all; method: immunoSEQ multiplex PCR. This repertoire shows about 190,000 clones, about 85% found once; its top ten account for 0.95% to 1.3%. The specimen sequenced was peripheral blood. The source is a young man with acute or convalescent COVID-19.

The CDR3 nucleotides are TGTGCCAGTAATCTCGTGGGGAGAGGGAATGAGCAGTTCTTC. Protein product: CASNLVGRGNEQFF. J is TRBJ2-1 and V is TRBV19; D is possibly TRBD2 (5 bases). The germline CDR1 and CDR2 sequences are LNHDA and SQIVND (reference sequence). CDR3 length: 14 amino acids. The V and J ends lost 7 bases and 7 bases respectively, with 17 bases between them.

The chain couples TRBV28 to TRBJ1-4, with 7 bases identical to TRBD1. The CDR3 loop spans 18 amino acids. The ends lost 1 base at V and 7 bases at J; junction bases unmatched: 15. Germline-derived CDR1 and CDR2 are MDHEN and SYDVKM. The CDR3 DNA is TGTGCCAGCAGTTTATTTATTGCGGCAGGGGGTCTAGGTGAAAAACTGTTTTTT. This sequence encodes CASSLFIAAGGLGEKLFF. The full variable domain, with the rest looked up from reference TRBV28 and TRBJ1-4, is DVKVTQSSRYLVKRTGEKVFLECVQDMDHENMFWYRQDPGLGLRLIYFSYDVKMKEKGDIPEGYSVSREKKERFSLILESASTNQTSMYLCASSLFIAAGGLGEKLFFGSGTQLSVL.

The J gene is TRBJ1-1, the V gene TRBV7-9, with a tentative D call TRBD1 (5 bases). The CDR3 is 12 residues long. From germline, CDR1 is SEHNR and CDR2 FQNEAQ (reference sequence). V shed 6 bases and J shed 5 bases, with 10 bases lying between them. The CDR3 sequence: CASRPQGTEAFF. CDR3 sequence (DNA): TGTGCCAGCAGACCTCAGGGAACTGAAGCTTTCTTT.

The chain couples TRBV30 to TRBJ1-5; no reliable D call. The ends were cut back, 1 base at V and 7 bases at J, with 8 bases in the middle. Germline values: CDR1 GTSNPN, CDR2 SVGIG (reference sequence). The CDR3 has 12 amino acids. The CDR3 nucleotides read TGTGCCTGGAGTGAGGCGGAGCAGCCCCAGCATTTT. This codes for CAWSEAEQPQHF.

As regards this clone: The same CDR3 can be traced to other DNA sequences in this sample. V is TRBV3-1 (or the pseudogene TRBV3-2) and J is TRBJ1-6, with 8 bases lining up with TRBD1. Per germline, CDR1 LGHDT and CDR2 YNNKEL (reference sequence). J gave up 7 bases and V 4 bases, and 0 bases lay outside the gene matches. The CDR3 runs to 13 residues. Here the CDR3 DNA reads TGTGCCAGCAGCCGACAGGGGAATTCACCCCTCCACTTT. Its protein is CASSRQGNSPLHF.

This chain joins TRBV7-8 and TRBJ2-5; 7 bases agree with TRBD1. Per germline, CDR1 SGHVS and CDR2 FQNEAQ. With 5 bases clipped from V and 0 bases from J, the junction kept 12 bases outside the gene matches. CDR3 length: 17 residues. CDR3 nucleotides: TGTGCCAGCAGCCCGGACAGGCTTCTTTGGTACCAAGAGACCCAGTACTTC. This translates into CASSPDRLLWYQETQYF. The full variable domain, completed using reference TRBV7-8 and TRBJ2-5, is GAGVSQSPRYKVAKRGQDVALRCDPISGHVSLFWYQQALGQGPEFLTYFQNEAQLDKSGLPSDRFFAERPEGSVSTLKIQRTQQEDSAVYLCASSPDRLLWYQETQYFGPGTRLLVL.

The V gene is TRBV28, the J gene TRBJ1-4; D is uncertain. V was cut by 5 bases and J by 3 bases, with 13 bases left in between. The germline gives CDR1 MDHEN, CDR2 SYDVKM. The length of the CDR3 is 15 residues. In DNA, the CDR3 is TGTGCCAGCAGTGCCCTACAGAGCTCTAATGAAAAACTGTTTTTT. Its protein is CASSALQSSNEKLFF.

This chain joins TRBV14 and TRBJ2-5; TRBD1 matches 8 bases. The CDR3 covers 14 residues. The junction had 4 bases not matched to a gene; V was cut back by 5 bases and J by 2 bases. The germline V gene has CDR1 SGHDN and CDR2 FVKESK. CDR3 bases: TGTGCCAGCAGCTACACAGGGGGACAAGAGACCCAGTACTTC. Its translation is CASSYTGGQETQYF.

V is TRBV10-3 and J is TRBJ1-5; no clear D gene. The CDR3 totals 14 residues. V was clipped by 8 bases and J by 0 bases, with 11 bases between them. Germline V CDR1 and CDR2: ENHRY, SYGVKD. As DNA, the CDR3 is TGTGCCATCGGAGGCGGTAATAGCAATCAGCCCCAGCATTTT. Its protein is CAIGGGNSNQPQHF.

V is TRBV1 and J is TRBJ2-5; the DNA was not compared with TRBD2, the D call given in the table. TRBV1 is flagged as a pseudogene. This CDR3 has 17 residues. CDR3 sequence reads: CTSSHKVGVEAEETQYF. CDR3 DNA sequence: TGCACCAGCAGCCACAAGGTGGGAGTGGAGGCAGAAGAGACCCAGTACTTC.

The chain carries TRBV28 and TRBJ1-2; the D is unclear. V was pared by 4 bases and J by 4 bases, with 13 bases between. The CDR3 runs to 14 residues. In germline, CDR1 is MDHEN, CDR2 SYDVKM. Written as DNA, the CDR3 is TGTGCCAGCAGTTCAAGAGGCTACTTCTATGGCTACACCTTC. This gives the protein CASSSRGYFYGYTF.

The chain combines TRBV30 with TRBJ1-6, with D maybe TRBD1 (5 bases). Germline CDR1 reads GTSNPN; CDR2 reads SVGIG (reference sequence). The CDR3 runs 13 residues. V lost 0 bases and J 10 bases, leaving 10 bases between the germline ends. The CDR3 reads CAWSVQEYSPLHF. The CDR3 DNA is TGTGCCTGGAGTGTACAGGAGTACTCACCCCTCCACTTT.

The rearrangement links TRBV4-1 to TRBJ2-7; no definite D call. Per the germline V gene, CDR1 is MGHRA and CDR2 is YSYEKL. The CDR3 has 12 amino acids. Deletions cut 0 bases from V and 6 bases from J, with 6 bases between. The CDR3 here is CASSQDSLEQYF. CDR3 DNA sequence: TGCGCCAGCAGCCAAGATTCCCTCGAGCAGTACTTC.

V gene TRBV16 combines with J gene TRBJ2-7; D gene ambiguous. Germline CDR1 KGHSY, CDR2 FQNENV. V lost 4 bases and J 1 base, leaving 5 bases between the germline ends. The CDR3 runs 12 residues. The CDR3 nucleotides are TGTGCCAGCAGCCGGCAATCCTACGAGCAGTACTTC. The encoded protein is CASSRQSYEQYF.

This chain links TRBV5-4 with TRBJ1-2; 7 bases map to TRBD1. CDR3 length: 15 amino acids. Germline V gene data show CDR1 as SGHNT and CDR2 as YYREEE (reference sequence). V lost 4 bases, J lost 3 bases, and 9 bases stayed unmatched. The CDR3 DNA reads as TGTGCCAGCAGCGCGTTGACAGGGTGGGACTATGGCTACACCTTC. Translating gives CASSALTGWDYGYTF.

This sequence joins TRBV5-1 and TRBJ2-3; 7 nucleotides agree with TRBD1. V shed 3 bases and J 2 bases; nucleotides not matched to a gene: 6. Per the germline V gene, CDR1 is SGHRS and CDR2 is YFSETQ. This CDR3 contains 15 residues. The CDR3 spells CASSSGRGFTDTQYF. The CDR3 DNA reads as TGCGCCAGCAGCTCAGGCAGGGGGTTCACAGATACGCAGTATTTT.

This chain uses TRBV6-5 with TRBJ1-1; D is ambiguous. The length of the CDR3 is 12 residues. The germline V gene encodes CDR1 MNHEY and CDR2 SVGAGI. Trimming took off 8 bases at V and 5 bases at J, with 12 bases between the two ends. CDR3 in amino acids: CASVDGRTEAFF. DNA for the CDR3: TGTGCCAGCGTCGACGGGAGAACTGAAGCTTTCTTT.

The V call is TRBV27, the J call TRBJ2-7; TRBD1 aligns across 9 bases. Germline V gene lookup returns CDR1 MNHEY and CDR2 SMNVEV (reference sequence). Trimming at V came to 6 bases and at J to 1 base, leaving 7 bases not matched to a gene. CDR3 length equals 15 residues. The CDR3 reads CASRQPGQGSYEQYF. CDR3 bases: TGTGCCAGCAGGCAACCGGGACAGGGTTCCTACGAGCAGTACTTC.

V and J are TRBV18 and TRBJ1-4, with 9 bases matching TRBD1. With V trimmed by 4 bases and J by 6 bases, 6 bases remained unmatched. The CDR3 contains 15 residues. In germline, CDR1 is KGHSH, CDR2 LQKENI. CDR3 bases: TGTGCCAGCTCACGGATCCGACAGGGGGATGAAAAACTGTTTTTT. As protein: CASSRIRQGDEKLFF.

The chain uses TRBV10-3 and TRBJ2-2; 7 bases are a match to TRBD2. V lost 0 bases, J lost 4 bases, and 5 bases stayed unmatched. Germline V gene sequence: CDR1 ENHRY, CDR2 SYGVKD. The CDR3 length is 16 residues. CDR3 sequence (DNA): TGTGCCATCAGTGAGTCGAGCGGGGTAGGCACCGGGGAGCTGTTTTTT. It is translated as CAISESSGVGTGELFF.